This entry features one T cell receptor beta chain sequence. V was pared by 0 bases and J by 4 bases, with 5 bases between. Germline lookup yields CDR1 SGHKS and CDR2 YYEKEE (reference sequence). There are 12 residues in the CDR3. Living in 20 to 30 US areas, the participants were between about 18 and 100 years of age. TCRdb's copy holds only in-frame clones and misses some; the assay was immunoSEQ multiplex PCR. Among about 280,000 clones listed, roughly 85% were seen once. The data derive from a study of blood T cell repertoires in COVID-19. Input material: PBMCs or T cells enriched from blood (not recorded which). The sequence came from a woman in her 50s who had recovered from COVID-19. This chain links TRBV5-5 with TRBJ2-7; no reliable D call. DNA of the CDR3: TGTGCCAGCAGCTTGGACTTATACGAGCAGTACTTC. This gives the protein CASSLDLYEQYF.